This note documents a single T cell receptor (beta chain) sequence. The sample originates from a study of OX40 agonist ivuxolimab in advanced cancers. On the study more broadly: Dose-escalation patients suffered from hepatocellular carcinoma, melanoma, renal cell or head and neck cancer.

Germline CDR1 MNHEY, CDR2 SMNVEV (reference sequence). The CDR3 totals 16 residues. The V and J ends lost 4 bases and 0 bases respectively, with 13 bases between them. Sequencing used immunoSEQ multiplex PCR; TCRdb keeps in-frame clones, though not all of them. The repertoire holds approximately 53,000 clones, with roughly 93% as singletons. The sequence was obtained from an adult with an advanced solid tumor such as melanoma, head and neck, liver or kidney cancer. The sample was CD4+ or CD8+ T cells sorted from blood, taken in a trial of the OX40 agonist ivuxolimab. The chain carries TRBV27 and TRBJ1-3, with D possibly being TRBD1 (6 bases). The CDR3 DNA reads TGTGCCAGCAGTTCAAGGGACATAGGCTCTGGAAACACCATATATTTT. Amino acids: CASSSRDIGSGNTIYF.